These 30 T cell receptor beta chains were all obtained from the same sample, sequenced in a study of CD8 T cells in ankylosing spondylitis. Using its own MiXCR run on the 5' RACE reads, TCRdb lists one record per CDR3 protein. The sample lists 250,000 to 350,000 distinct CDR3 sequences, roughly 20% occurring once. The source material was blood, either unsorted or a sorted T cell fraction (not recorded which). The source is a female donor with ankylosing spondylitis or in good health (not recorded which).

This sequence joins TRBV3-1 and TRBJ2-7; 7 bases agree with TRBD1. Trimming cost V 4 bases and J 4 bases; bases outside gene matches: 7. This CDR3 has 14 residues. CDR1 LGHDT and CDR2 YNNKEL come from the germline V gene (reference sequence). CDR3 residues: CASSPPGQLYEQYF. The CDR3 DNA sequence: TGTGCCAGCAGCCCACCGGGACAGCTATACGAGCAGTACTTC.

The rearrangement links TRBV20-1 to TRBJ1-1; 7 bases fit TRBD1. CDR1 DFQATT and CDR2 SNEGSKA come from the germline V gene (reference sequence). The V gene end was trimmed by 6 bases and the J gene end by 2 bases; junction bases not matched to a gene: 3. The CDR3 extends over 12 amino acids. This CDR3 is CSAGTANTEAFF. Written as DNA, the CDR3 is TGCAGTGCCGGGACAGCAAACACTGAAGCTTTCTTT.

This clonotype was counted only a few times. The CDR3 DNA is TGTGCCAGCAGCTTAGTTTCCAGCGGGCACCAAACGCAGTATTTT. This encodes CASSLVSSGHQTQYF. This chain joins TRBV7-9 and TRBJ2-3; D possibly corresponds to TRBD2 (6 bases). V shed 1 base and J shed 9 bases, with 17 bases lying between them. CDR1 and CDR2 from the germline V gene are SEHNR and FQNEAQ (reference sequence). The CDR3 length is 15 residues.

This chain links TRBV29-1 with TRBJ2-5; D is ambiguous. The germline V and J ends were trimmed by 0 bases and 5 bases, with 10 bases remaining between them. The germline V gene encodes CDR1 SQVTM and CDR2 ANQGSEA. This CDR3 is built from 13 residues. The CDR3 DNA reads as TGCAGCGTTGAAGATCAGTTTCGGGAGACCCAGTACTTC. Its protein is CSVEDQFRETQYF.

The V call is TRBV20-1, the J call TRBJ2-7; possibly TRBD1 or TRBD2 for D (5 bases each). The CDR3 has 15 amino acids. CDR1 is DFQATT, CDR2 SNEGSKA, per germline (reference sequence). Trimming shortened V by 5 bases and J by 7 bases, and 24 bases separated the two germline ends. The CDR3 spells CSAQSPRALPGEQYF. CDR3 DNA sequence: TGCAGTGCTCAATCACCCAGGGCCCTACCGGGGGAGCAGTACTTC.

The chain recombines TRBV29-1 with TRBJ2-5, with D possibly being TRBD1 or TRBD2 (5 bases each). The CDR3 is 15 residues long. Trimming shortened V by 1 base and J by 5 bases, and 17 bases separated the two germline ends. CDR1 and CDR2 from the germline V gene are SQVTM and ANQGSEA. The DNA of the CDR3 is TGCAGCGTTGAAGTTGCTAGGGGACGAGGGGAGACCCAGTACTTC. It yields the protein CSVEVARGRGETQYF.

This clonotype was detected only a few times. V and J are TRBV2 and TRBJ2-1; D unresolved. The CDR3 covers 13 residues. Between the trimmed V and J ends, which lost 7 bases and 6 bases, there was a span of 13 bases. Germline V gives CDR1 SNHLY, CDR2 FYNNEI. The CDR3 loop is CASKDSLGNEQFF. DNA for the CDR3: TGTGCCAGCAAAGACTCCCTCGGCAATGAGCAGTTCTTC. Full variable domain (missing parts from reference TRBV2 and TRBJ2-1): EPEVTQTPSHQVTQMGQEVILRCVPISNHLYFYWYRQILGQKVEFLVSFYNNEISEKSEIFDDQFSVERPDGSNFTLKIRSTKLEDSAMYFCASKDSLGNEQFFGPGTRLTVL.

This clonotype was picked up a small number of times. The chain combines TRBV29-1 with TRBJ1-4; possibly TRBD1 for D (5 bases). CDR1 is SQVTM and CDR2 is ANQGSEA in the germline V gene. V lost 4 bases, J lost 8 bases, and 11 bases lay in between. This CDR3 is built from 12 residues. The CDR3 DNA reads TGCAGCGTTGTCTGGCAGGGAGAAAAACTGTTTTTT. This sequence encodes CSVVWQGEKLFF.

This clonotype came up many times. This chain joins TRBV24-1 and TRBJ2-1; 9 positions agree with TRBD2. Germline values: CDR1 KGHDR, CDR2 SFDVKD. The CDR3 covers 20 residues. The V segment lost 10 bases and the J segment 1 base; nucleotides outside the gene matches: 22. CDR3 in DNA: TGTGCCACGGGGTCCGGAAGGCGGGAGGGCCAGGTCGGGTCCTACAATGAGCAGTTCTTC. This gives the protein CATGSGRREGQVGSYNEQFF.

A few counts support this clonotype. The J gene is TRBJ2-2, the V gene TRBV6-5; tentative D call: TRBD2 (5 bases). Germline V CDR1 and CDR2: MNHEY, SVGAGI. The V and J ends lost 4 bases and 7 bases respectively, with 19 bases between them. CDR3 length: 16 amino acids. Here the CDR3 reads CASSSPSGRAGGELFF. The DNA of the CDR3 is TGTGCCAGCAGTTCGCCCTCCGGCCGGGCGGGCGGGGAGCTGTTTTTT.

The chain uses TRBV7-2 and TRBJ2-7; TRBD2 aligns across 10 bases. The CDR3 extends over 16 amino acids. Germline V CDR1 and CDR2: SGHTA, FQGNSA. Losses at the gene ends were 2 bases for V and 6 bases for J; bases not matched to a gene: 10. As DNA, the CDR3 is TGTGCCAGCAGCTTACCCACACGAAGACTAGCGGGCGAGCAGTACTTC. Translating gives CASSLPTRRLAGEQYF.

This clonotype was seen more than once but under ten times. The J gene is TRBJ2-3, the V gene TRBV28, with 10 bases that match TRBD2. V lost 7 bases to trimming and J lost 6 bases; unmatched junction nucleotides: 7. Germline loops: CDR1 MDHEN, CDR2 SYDVKM. This CDR3 has 14 amino acids. The CDR3 is CASKESGLADTQYF. In nucleotides, the CDR3 is TGTGCCAGCAAGGAGTCGGGACTAGCGGATACGCAGTATTTT.

The J gene is TRBJ2-1, the V gene TRBV5-1; tentatively, D is TRBD1 (5 bases). The V and J ends lost 3 bases and 7 bases respectively, with 11 bases between them. The CDR3 extends over 13 amino acids. Germline values: CDR1 SGHRS, CDR2 YFSETQ. The CDR3 loop reads CASSSPAGNEQFF. CDR3 nucleotide sequence: TGCGCCAGCAGCTCCCCAGCAGGGAATGAGCAGTTCTTC.

V gene TRBV20-1 combines with J gene TRBJ2-1; D is unresolved. Trimming removed 5 bases at V and 9 bases at J, with 5 bases between. Per the germline V gene, CDR1 is DFQATT and CDR2 is SNEGSKA (reference sequence). This CDR3 contains 9 residues. CDR3 nucleotides: TGCAGTGCTGAGAGTGAGCAGTTCTTC. It codes for CSAESEQFF.

The chain joins TRBV7-2 to TRBJ2-6; unclear D gene. CDR3 size: 16 residues. Germline-derived CDR1 and CDR2 are SGHTA and FQGNSA. V lost 3 bases, J lost 2 bases, and 11 bases lay in between. DNA for the CDR3: TGTGCCAGCAGCTTCGAACCGGCCCCTGGGGCCAACGTCCTGACTTTC. This gives the protein CASSFEPAPGANVLTF.

The chain recombines TRBV7-2 with TRBJ1-2; D ambiguous. This CDR3 comprises 14 residues. V lost 0 bases and J lost 7, with 12 bases in between. CDR1 and CDR2 (germline): SGHTA, FQGNSA. The CDR3 DNA reads as TGTGCCAGCAGCTTAGCGGATGGAGGCTCTGGCTACACCTTC. Encoded protein: CASSLADGGSGYTF.

This clonotype was observed at least ten times. This chain links TRBV24-1 with TRBJ1-2, with D perhaps TRBD1 (6 bases). V gave up 3 bases and J gave up 3 bases, with 10 bases separating them. This CDR3 contains 14 residues. The germline CDR1 and CDR2 sequences are KGHDR and SFDVKD. The CDR3 sequence: CATSDGGRDYGYTF. The CDR3 DNA follows: TGTGCCACCAGTGATGGGGGGCGAGACTATGGCTACACCTTC.

This clonotype has ten or more counts. The chain has TRBV30 and TRBJ1-6; TRBD1 matches at 9 bases. In germline, CDR1 is GTSNPN, CDR2 SVGIG (reference sequence). With 7 bases clipped from V and 5 bases from J, the junction kept 3 bases outside the gene matches. The CDR3 is made up of 13 amino acids. CDR3 loop: CALRTGDNSPLHF. The CDR3, as DNA: TGTGCCTTGCGGACAGGGGATAATTCACCCCTCCACTTT.

This rearrangement joins TRBV28 to TRBJ1-4; the match to TRBD1 covers 7 bases. V lost 2 bases and J lost 5; bases outside the gene matches: 5. Germline values: CDR1 MDHEN, CDR2 SYDVKM. The CDR3 sequence is 15 residues long. The CDR3 protein is CASSLEGAFNEKLFF. The CDR3 bases are TGTGCCAGCAGTTTAGAGGGGGCGTTCAATGAAAAACTGTTTTTT.

This chain uses TRBV4-2 with TRBJ2-7; 11 positions match TRBD2. Germline CDR1 reads LGHNA; CDR2 reads YNFKEQ. This CDR3 region has 19 residues. Trimming at V came to 2 bases and at J to 0 bases, leaving 12 bases not matched to a gene. CDR3 sequence: CASSQIGTSGISSSYEQYF. The CDR3 DNA is TGTGCCAGCAGCCAAATTGGGACTAGCGGAATCTCCTCCTCCTACGAGCAGTACTTC.

The chain links TRBV7-3 to TRBJ1-2; no firm D call. The germline V gene has CDR1 SGHTA and CDR2 FQGTGA. CDR3 size: 13 residues. The V end was cut by 4 bases, the J end by 8 bases, with 14 bases between. CDR3 in amino acids: CASSSAGVDGYTF. DNA of the CDR3: TGTGCCAGCAGCTCGGCTGGAGTGGACGGCTACACCTTC.

The chain recombines TRBV6-1 with TRBJ2-7, with 12 bases fitting TRBD2. Germline lookup yields CDR1 MNHNS and CDR2 SASEGT. V lost 8 bases to trimming and J lost 6 bases; unmatched junction nucleotides: 17. The length of the CDR3 is 17 residues. CDR3 sequence: CASGLRALTSGSSEQYF. The CDR3 DNA sequence: TGTGCCAGCGGGTTAAGAGCCCTGACTAGCGGGAGTAGCGAGCAGTACTTC.

The chain combines TRBV13 with TRBJ2-3, with D perhaps matching TRBD1 (6 bases). The length of the CDR3 is 15 residues. V gave up 6 bases and J gave up 0 bases, with 13 bases separating them. The germline V gene has CDR1 PRHDT and CDR2 FYEKMQ (reference sequence). CDR3 DNA sequence: TGTGCCAGCAGAATACAGGGAACTAGCACAGATACGCAGTATTTT. Its protein product is CASRIQGTSTDTQYF.

The chain combines TRBV3-1 with TRBJ2-1; D might be TRBD2 (6 bases). V shed 4 bases and J shed 7 bases, with 14 bases lying between them. CDR3 length equals 14 residues. CDR1 and CDR2 (germline): LGHDT, YNNKEL (reference sequence). In nucleotides, the CDR3 is TGTGCCAGCAGCCGGGGGGAGAAGAGGAATGAGCAGTTCTTC. Translating gives CASSRGEKRNEQFF.

This chain joins TRBV29-1 and TRBJ2-5; D perhaps matches TRBD1 (6 bases). The V end lost 4 bases, the J end lost 4 bases, and 13 bases lay between the germline ends. This CDR3 spans 13 amino acids. CDR1 is SQVTM, CDR2 ANQGSEA, per germline. The CDR3 sequence is CSVGPGQPETQYF. As DNA, the CDR3 is TGCAGCGTTGGCCCTGGACAGCCAGAGACCCAGTACTTC.

The chain couples TRBV25-1 to TRBJ2-1; possibly TRBD1 for D (5 bases). CDR1 MGHDK and CDR2 SYGVNS come from the germline V gene. Trimming took off 3 bases at V and 3 bases at J, with 18 bases between the two ends. This CDR3 comprises 17 residues. The CDR3 region is CASSDSYRPTNYNEQFF. The CDR3 DNA follows: TGTGCCAGCAGTGATTCCTACAGGCCTACTAACTACAATGAGCAGTTCTTC.

This clonotype turned up a few times. The J gene is TRBJ1-5, the V gene TRBV20-1; D unclear. The CDR3 length is 11 residues. The germline CDR1 and CDR2 sequences are DFQATT and SNEGSKA (reference sequence). V was clipped by 3 bases and J by 8 bases, with 8 bases between them. DNA for the CDR3: TGCAGTGCTAGGTGGGGTAAGCCCCAGCATTTT. This codes for CSARWGKPQHF.

This clonotype was seen a handful of times. The V gene is TRBV6-5, the J gene TRBJ2-7; 7 bases agree with TRBD2. Germline V gene data show CDR1 as MNHEY and CDR2 as SVGAGI. The CDR3 runs 18 residues. V was clipped by 0 bases and J by 2 bases; unmatched bases: 13. CDR3 loop: CASSYSEPLALHPYEQYF. In DNA, the CDR3 is TGTGCCAGCAGTTACTCTGAGCCACTAGCGCTCCACCCCTACGAGCAGTACTTC.

This chain joins TRBV11-2 and TRBJ2-1; 12 nucleotides match TRBD2. The CDR3 is made up of 18 amino acids. V lost 5 bases and J lost 3; bases outside the gene matches: 11. Per germline, CDR1 SGHAT and CDR2 FQNNGV. The CDR3: CASSPTSGSRRLYNEQFF. CDR3 DNA sequence: TGTGCCAGCAGCCCGACTAGCGGGAGTAGAAGGCTCTACAATGAGCAGTTCTTC.

In nucleotides, the CDR3 is TGTGCCAGCAGCACGCTGGGGGGAGCCACAGATACGCAGTATTTT. Protein: CASSTLGGATDTQYF. The chain joins TRBV7-3 to TRBJ2-3; perhaps TRBD2 as D (6 bases). CDR1 is SGHTA and CDR2 is FQGTGA in the germline V gene. V lost 5 bases and J 2 bases, leaving 14 bases between the germline ends. The CDR3 totals 15 residues.